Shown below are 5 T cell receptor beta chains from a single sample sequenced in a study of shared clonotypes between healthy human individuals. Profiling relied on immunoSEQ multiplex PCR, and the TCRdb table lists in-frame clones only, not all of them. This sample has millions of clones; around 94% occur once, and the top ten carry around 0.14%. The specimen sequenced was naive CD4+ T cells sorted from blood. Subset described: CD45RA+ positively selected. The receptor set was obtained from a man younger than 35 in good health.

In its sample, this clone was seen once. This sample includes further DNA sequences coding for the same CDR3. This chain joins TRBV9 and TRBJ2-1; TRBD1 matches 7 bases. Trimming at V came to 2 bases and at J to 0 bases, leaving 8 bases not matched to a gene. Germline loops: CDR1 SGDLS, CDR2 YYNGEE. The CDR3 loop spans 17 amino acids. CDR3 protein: CASSVDPGGSSYNEQFF. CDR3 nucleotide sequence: TGTGCCAGCAGCGTTGACCCAGGGGGAAGCTCCTACAATGAGCAGTTCTTC.

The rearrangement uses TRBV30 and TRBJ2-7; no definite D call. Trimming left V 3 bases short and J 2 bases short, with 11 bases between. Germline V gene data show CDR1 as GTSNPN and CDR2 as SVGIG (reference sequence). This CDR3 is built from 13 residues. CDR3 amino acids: CAWRYGVTYEQYF. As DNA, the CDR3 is TGTGCCTGGAGGTATGGGGTGACCTACGAGCAGTACTTC.

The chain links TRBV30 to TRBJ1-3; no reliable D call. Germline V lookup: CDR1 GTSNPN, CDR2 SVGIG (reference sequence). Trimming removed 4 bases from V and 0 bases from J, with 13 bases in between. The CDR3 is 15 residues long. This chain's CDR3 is CAWTVDGRSGNTIYF. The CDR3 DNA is TGTGCCTGGACCGTAGACGGACGCTCTGGAAACACCATATATTTT.

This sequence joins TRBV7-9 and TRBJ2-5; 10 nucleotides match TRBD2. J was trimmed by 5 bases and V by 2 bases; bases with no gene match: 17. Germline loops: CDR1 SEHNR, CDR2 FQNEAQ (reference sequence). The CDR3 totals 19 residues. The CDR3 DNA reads TGTGCCAGCAGCTTAAAGGCAAGGGACCAAGCGGGAGGGCCCGAGACCCAGTACTTC. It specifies CASSLKARDQAGGPETQYF.

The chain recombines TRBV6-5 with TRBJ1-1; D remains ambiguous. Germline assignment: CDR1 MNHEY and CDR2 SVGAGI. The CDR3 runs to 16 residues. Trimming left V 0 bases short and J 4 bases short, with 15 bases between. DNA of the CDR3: TGTGCCAGCAGTTACTCCTTTTGGGAGGGTGGCACTGAAGCTTTCTTT. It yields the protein CASSYSFWEGGTEAFF.